This passage covers 13 T cell receptor beta chains from one sample sequenced in a study of beta chain features in type 1 diabetes. Expressed TCRB transcripts were sequenced after all isolated RNA was converted to cDNA. Only in-frame clones appear in the TCRdb table, and some are missing; sequencing was by immunoSEQ multiplex PCR. The table has 600,000 to 650,000 clones, around a sixth seen once; the top ten hold more than 0.08%. The specimen was naive CD4+ T cells from blood. These receptors were collected from a man aged 18 to 30 in good health.

The chain has TRBV7-2 and TRBJ2-3; TRBD2 agrees at 14 bases. With 5 bases clipped from V and 1 base from J, the junction kept 8 bases outside the gene matches. This CDR3 has 18 residues. Germline V gene lookup returns CDR1 SGHTA and CDR2 FQGNSA. The CDR3 region has the DNA TGTGCCAGCAGCCCGCCGGGACTAGCGGGAGCTCGCACAGATACGCAGTATTTT. Its protein product is CASSPPGLAGARTDTQYF.

The V call is TRBV7-9, the J call TRBJ2-5; no clear D. The CDR3 sequence is 13 residues long. Deletions cut 2 bases from V and 4 bases from J, with 8 bases between. Germline CDR1 is SEHNR and CDR2 is FQNEAQ (reference sequence). CDR3 in amino acids: CASSLIQRETQYF. The CDR3 DNA reads as TGTGCCAGCAGCTTAATACAGAGAGAGACCCAGTACTTC.

This clone was seen a few times. The gene calls are TRBV28 and TRBJ2-5, with TRBD2 matching 7 bases. V was pared by 2 bases and J by 4 bases, with 7 bases of the junction left unmatched. This CDR3 comprises 15 residues. The germline CDR1 and CDR2 sequences are MDHEN and SYDVKM. The CDR3 protein is CASSLGGRKGETQYF. CDR3 sequence (DNA): TGTGCCAGCAGTTTAGGCGGGAGAAAGGGAGAGACCCAGTACTTC.

This clone was seen only a few times. This chain links TRBV10-3 with TRBJ2-1; D ambiguous. The CDR3 covers 15 residues. Germline loops: CDR1 ENHRY, CDR2 SYGVKD. V lost 5 bases and J 4 bases, leaving 15 bases between the germline ends. This chain's CDR3 is CAISRMDGGYNEQFF. Written as DNA, the CDR3 is TGTGCCATCAGTCGGATGGACGGTGGGTACAATGAGCAGTTCTTC.

The chain employs TRBV28 and TRBJ2-7; D is undetermined. Germline CDR1 is MDHEN and CDR2 is SYDVKM. V gave up 2 bases and J gave up 7 bases, with 9 bases separating them. The CDR3 consists of 12 residues. CDR3: CASSLVAREQYF. DNA of the CDR3: TGTGCCAGCAGTTTAGTAGCTAGGGAGCAGTACTTC.

This clone turned up a few times. The same CDR3 also results from other DNA sequences found in this sample. J is TRBJ2-7 and V is TRBV18; no firm D call. Looked up from germline, CDR1 is KGHSH and CDR2 is LQKENI. There are 12 residues in the CDR3. Trimming removed 3 bases from V and 1 base from J, with 4 bases in between. The CDR3 DNA reads TGTGCCAGCTCACCGGATTCCTACGAGCAGTACTTC. It codes for CASSPDSYEQYF.

The rearrangement joins TRBV2 to TRBJ1-3, with D uncertain. CDR1 SNHLY and CDR2 FYNNEI come from the germline V gene. V gave up 5 bases and J gave up 3 bases, with 8 bases separating them. This CDR3 spans 13 amino acids. CDR3 sequence (DNA): TGTGCCAGCAGTTTTTTAGGTGGAAACACCATATATTTT. Encoded protein: CASSFLGGNTIYF.

The V and J genes are TRBV18 and TRBJ2-6; 9 bases are shared with TRBD1. Germline lookup yields CDR1 KGHSH and CDR2 LQKENI. The CDR3 spans 15 residues. V shed 6 bases and J 0 bases; nucleotides not matched to a gene: 0. CDR3: CASSTGGSGANVLTF. CDR3 coding DNA: TGTGCCAGCTCGACAGGGGGCTCTGGGGCCAACGTCCTGACTTTC.

This clone has more than one count but fewer than ten. The J gene is TRBJ1-6, the V gene TRBV5-8; D is perhaps TRBD1 (5 bases). This CDR3 has 17 amino acids. Germline lookup yields CDR1 SGHTS and CDR2 YDEGEE. The V gene lost 4 bases and the J gene lost 2 bases, with 16 bases spanning the gap. CDR3 DNA sequence: TGTGCCAGCAGCCTACCGCAGGGCCGCGCCTATAATTCACCCCTCCACTTT. Residues: CASSLPQGRAYNSPLHF. Using reference TRBV5-8 and TRBJ1-6 for the parts outside the CDR3, the full variable domain is EAGVTQSPTHLIKTRGQQATLRCSPISGHTSVYWYQQALGLGLQFLLWYDEGEERNRGNFPPRFSGRQFPNYSSELNVNALELEDSALYLCASSLPQGRAYNSPLHFGNGTRLTVT.

This clone was seen a few times. The gene calls are TRBV5-8 and TRBJ1-2, with D perhaps matching TRBD1 (6 bases). CDR3 size: 15 residues. V was cut by 0 bases and J by 3 bases, with 12 bases left in between. Per the germline V gene, CDR1 is SGHTS and CDR2 is YDEGEE. The CDR3 bases are TGTGCCAGCAGCTTGGAACAGGGCAGGGACTATGGCTACACCTTC. It yields the protein CASSLEQGRDYGYTF. The whole variable domain, remainder taken from reference TRBV5-8 and TRBJ1-2, is EAGVTQSPTHLIKTRGQQATLRCSPISGHTSVYWYQQALGLGLQFLLWYDEGEERNRGNFPPRFSGRQFPNYSSELNVNALELEDSALYLCASSLEQGRDYGYTFGSGTRLTVV.

A few counts support this clone. CDR3 sequence: CASSSPGTNEKLFF. The DNA of the CDR3 is TGTGCCAGCAGTTCCCCCGGGACTAATGAAAAACTGTTTTTT. V usage is TRBV28 and J usage is TRBJ1-4; D call uncertain. The CDR3 extends over 14 amino acids. V lost 4 bases and J lost 2, with 8 bases in between. CDR1 and CDR2 (germline): MDHEN, SYDVKM.

This clone was seen a handful of times. The genes are TRBV30 and TRBJ1-1; D gene ambiguous. V was shortened by 0 bases and J by 1 base, with 6 bases between the two germline ends. The CDR3 length is 13 residues. Germline CDR1 and CDR2: GTSNPN and SVGIG (reference sequence). Here the CDR3 reads CAWSVGPNTEAFF. The DNA for the CDR3 is TGTGCCTGGAGTGTAGGCCCGAACACTGAAGCTTTCTTT.

A few counts support this clone. The chain recombines TRBV2 with TRBJ2-1; 8 bases line up with TRBD2. The germline V gene encodes CDR1 SNHLY and CDR2 FYNNEI. V lost 7 bases, J lost 6 bases, and 14 bases stayed unmatched. CDR3 size: 16 residues. DNA of the CDR3: TGTGCCAGCACCCCCCGGGAGCGGGAGTCTAGCAATGAGCAGTTCTTC. It codes for CASTPRERESSNEQFF. Drawing the rest from reference TRBV2 and TRBJ2-1, the complete variable domain is EPEVTQTPSHQVTQMGQEVILRCVPISNHLYFYWYRQILGQKVEFLVSFYNNEISEKSEIFDDQFSVERPDGSNFTLKIRSTKLEDSAMYFCASTPRERESSNEQFFGPGTRLTVL.